The 6 T cell receptor beta chains in this list originate from one sample, sequenced in a study of blood T cells in healthy people across ages. A sample-barcoded 5' primer and a J-beta primer mix were used in a second PCR of roughly 6 to 11 cycles. TCRdb re-derived calls from the 5' RACE reads in MiXCR, one entry per CDR3 protein. The sample contains roughly 410,000 distinct CDR3 sequences, roughly half of which appear only once. The sequencing sample was made of blood. These TCRs come from a man aged 55 to 70 in good health.

The CDR3 here is CASSYDGGGTTDTQYF. The CDR3 DNA reads TGTGCCAGCAGTTACGATGGCGGGGGGACCACAGATACGCAGTATTTT. The J gene is TRBJ2-3, the V gene TRBV6-2 or TRBV6-3; 8 bases map to TRBD2. The germline V gene has CDR1 MNHEY and CDR2 SVGEGT. CDR3 size: 16 residues. V lost 2 bases, J lost 2 bases, and 6 bases stayed unmatched.

V and J are TRBV24-1 and TRBJ2-7; D remains ambiguous. Per germline, CDR1 KGHDR and CDR2 SFDVKD. The CDR3 runs to 15 residues. V shed 2 bases and J shed 0 bases, with 10 bases lying between them. CDR3 amino acids: CATSDSQPSSYEQYF. The CDR3 bases are TGTGCCACCAGTGATTCACAGCCGAGCTCCTACGAGCAGTACTTC.

V usage is TRBV6-1 and J usage is TRBJ1-6, with D possibly being TRBD1 (5 bases). The CDR3 consists of 13 residues. Between the trimmed V and J ends, which lost 2 bases and 10 bases, there was a span of 9 bases. Germline V gives CDR1 MNHNS, CDR2 SASEGT. The CDR3 DNA follows: TGTGCCAGCAGTGAAACTTGGGGGTCACCCCTCCACTTT. Encoded protein: CASSETWGSPLHF.

The rearrangement uses TRBV20-1 and TRBJ2-7; D perhaps matches TRBD2 (6 bases). Trimming stripped 3 bases from V and 4 bases from J, with 10 bases between. Germline V gene data show CDR1 as DFQATT and CDR2 as SNEGSKA (reference sequence). CDR3 length equals 12 residues. CDR3 sequence reads: CSASGSGYEQYF. The CDR3 coding sequence is TGCAGTGCTAGCGGGAGTGGGTACGAGCAGTACTTC.

This clonotype was picked up a small number of times. A much larger clone differs by one base, so this may be a read error. The rearrangement links TRBV28 to TRBJ1-2; unclear D gene. The CDR3 runs to 14 residues. V lost 2 bases, J lost 10 bases, and 17 bases lay in between. From germline, CDR1 is MDHEN and CDR2 SYDVKM. The CDR3: CASSLDSGSSHYTF. In DNA, the CDR3 is TGTGCCAGCAGTTTAGACTCTGGGTCCAGTCACTACACCTTC.

This chain links TRBV29-1 with TRBJ2-1, with TRBD2 identical over 7 bases. Germline loops: CDR1 SQVTM, CDR2 ANQGSEA. Trimming took 7 bases from V and 12 from J; bases not matched to a gene: 18. This CDR3 region has 14 residues. CDR3 loop: CSASPGLGGGGQFF. DNA for the CDR3: TGCAGCGCCAGTCCGGGACTGGGGGGGGGAGGGCAGTTCTTC.